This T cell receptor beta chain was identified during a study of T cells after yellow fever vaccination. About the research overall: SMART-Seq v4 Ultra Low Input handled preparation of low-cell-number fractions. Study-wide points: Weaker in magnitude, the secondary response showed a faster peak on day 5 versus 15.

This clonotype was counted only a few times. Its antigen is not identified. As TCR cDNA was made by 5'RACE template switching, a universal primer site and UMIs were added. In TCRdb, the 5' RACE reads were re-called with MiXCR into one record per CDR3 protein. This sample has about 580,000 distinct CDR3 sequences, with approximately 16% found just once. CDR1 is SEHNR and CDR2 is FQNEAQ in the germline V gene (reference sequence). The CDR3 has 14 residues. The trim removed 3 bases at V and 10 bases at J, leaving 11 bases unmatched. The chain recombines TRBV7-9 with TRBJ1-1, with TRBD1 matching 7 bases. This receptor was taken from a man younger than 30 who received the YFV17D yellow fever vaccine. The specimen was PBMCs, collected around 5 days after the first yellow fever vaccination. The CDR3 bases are TGTGCCAGCAGCTTGGGGACAGCCGATGGACGAGCTTTCTTT. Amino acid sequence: CASSLGTADGRAFF. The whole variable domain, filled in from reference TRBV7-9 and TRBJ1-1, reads DTGVSQNPRHKITKRGQNVTFRCDPISEHNRLYWYRQTLGQGPEFLTYFQNEAQLEKSRLLSDRFSAERPKGSFSTLEIQRTEQGDSAMYLCASSLGTADGRAFFGQGTRLTVV.